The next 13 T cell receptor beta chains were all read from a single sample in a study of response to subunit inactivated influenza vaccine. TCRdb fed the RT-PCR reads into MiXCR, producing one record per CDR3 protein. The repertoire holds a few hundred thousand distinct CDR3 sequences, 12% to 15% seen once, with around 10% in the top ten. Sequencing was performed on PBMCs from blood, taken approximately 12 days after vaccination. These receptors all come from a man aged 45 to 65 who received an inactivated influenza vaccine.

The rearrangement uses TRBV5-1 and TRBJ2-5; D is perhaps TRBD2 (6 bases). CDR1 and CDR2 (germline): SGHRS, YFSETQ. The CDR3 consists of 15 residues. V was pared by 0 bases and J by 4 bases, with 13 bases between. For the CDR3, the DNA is TGCGCCAGCAGCTTGGCCATAGCGGACCGAGAGACCCAGTACTTC. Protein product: CASSLAIADRETQYF.

CDR3 DNA sequence: TGCGCCAGCAGAGAGTTCATGAACACTGAAGCTTTCTTT. Translating gives CASREFMNTEAFF. The V gene is TRBV4-3, the J gene TRBJ1-1; D uncertain. V dropped 6 bases and J dropped 0 bases, with 8 bases sitting between them. In germline, CDR1 is LGHNA, CDR2 YSLEER. This CDR3 spans 13 amino acids.

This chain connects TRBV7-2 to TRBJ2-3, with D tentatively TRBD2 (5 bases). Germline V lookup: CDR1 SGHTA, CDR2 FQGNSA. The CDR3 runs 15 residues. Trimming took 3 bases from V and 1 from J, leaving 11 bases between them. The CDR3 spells CASSFDGLGTDTQYF. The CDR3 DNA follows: TGTGCCAGCAGCTTCGACGGACTTGGCACAGATACGCAGTATTTT.

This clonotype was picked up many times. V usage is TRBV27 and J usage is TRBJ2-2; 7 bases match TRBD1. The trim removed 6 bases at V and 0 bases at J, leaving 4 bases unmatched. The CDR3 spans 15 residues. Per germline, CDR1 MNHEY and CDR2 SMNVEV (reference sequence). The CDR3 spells CASRTGTANTGELFF. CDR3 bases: TGTGCCAGCAGAACCGGGACAGCGAACACCGGGGAGCTGTTTTTT.

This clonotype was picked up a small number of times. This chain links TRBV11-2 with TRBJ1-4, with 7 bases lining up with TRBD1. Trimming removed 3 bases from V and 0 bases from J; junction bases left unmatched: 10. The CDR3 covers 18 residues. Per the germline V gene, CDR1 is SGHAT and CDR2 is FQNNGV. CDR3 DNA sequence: TGTGCCAGCAGCTTGAGGGGGCAGGTTTCTACAACTAATGAAAAACTGTTTTTT. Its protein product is CASSLRGQVSTTNEKLFF.

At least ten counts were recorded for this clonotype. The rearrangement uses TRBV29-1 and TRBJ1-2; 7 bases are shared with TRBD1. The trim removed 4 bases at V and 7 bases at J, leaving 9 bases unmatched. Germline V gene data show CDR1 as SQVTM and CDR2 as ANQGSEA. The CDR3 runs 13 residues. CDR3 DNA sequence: TGCAGCGTTGGTGAGGCAGGGGGGTTTGGCTACACCTTC. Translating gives CSVGEAGGFGYTF.

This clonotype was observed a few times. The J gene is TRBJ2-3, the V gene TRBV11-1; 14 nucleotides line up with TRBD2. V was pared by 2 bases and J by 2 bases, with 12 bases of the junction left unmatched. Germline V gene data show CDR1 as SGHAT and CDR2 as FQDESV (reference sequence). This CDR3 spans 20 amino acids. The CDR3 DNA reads TGTGCCAGCAGCTTAATTTCCCCGGGACTAGCGGGAGAGTACACAGATACGCAGTATTTT. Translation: CASSLISPGLAGEYTDTQYF.

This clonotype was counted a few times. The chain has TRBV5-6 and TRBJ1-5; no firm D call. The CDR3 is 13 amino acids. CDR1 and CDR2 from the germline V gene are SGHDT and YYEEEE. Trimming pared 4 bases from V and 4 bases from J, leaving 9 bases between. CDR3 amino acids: CASSREANQPQHF. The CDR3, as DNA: TGTGCCAGCAGCAGGGAGGCAAATCAGCCCCAGCATTTT.

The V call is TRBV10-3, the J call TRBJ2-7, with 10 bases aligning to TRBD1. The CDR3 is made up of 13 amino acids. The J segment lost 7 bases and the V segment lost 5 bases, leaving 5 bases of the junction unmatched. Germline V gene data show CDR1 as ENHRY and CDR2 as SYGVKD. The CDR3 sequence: CAISPGTGEEQYF. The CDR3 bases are TGTGCCATCAGTCCCGGGACAGGGGAAGAGCAGTACTTC.

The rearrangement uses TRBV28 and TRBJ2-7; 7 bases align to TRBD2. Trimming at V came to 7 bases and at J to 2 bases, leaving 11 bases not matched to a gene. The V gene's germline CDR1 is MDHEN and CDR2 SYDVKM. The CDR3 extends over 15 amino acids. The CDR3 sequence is CASTLGREFPYEQYF. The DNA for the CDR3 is TGTGCCAGCACCCTAGGGCGGGAGTTCCCCTACGAGCAGTACTTC.

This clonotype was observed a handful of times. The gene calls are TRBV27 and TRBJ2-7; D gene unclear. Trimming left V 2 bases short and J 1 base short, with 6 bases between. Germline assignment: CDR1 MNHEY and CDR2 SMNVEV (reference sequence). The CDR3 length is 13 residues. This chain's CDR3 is CASSLRESYEQYF. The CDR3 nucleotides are TGTGCCAGCAGTTTAAGGGAATCCTACGAGCAGTACTTC.

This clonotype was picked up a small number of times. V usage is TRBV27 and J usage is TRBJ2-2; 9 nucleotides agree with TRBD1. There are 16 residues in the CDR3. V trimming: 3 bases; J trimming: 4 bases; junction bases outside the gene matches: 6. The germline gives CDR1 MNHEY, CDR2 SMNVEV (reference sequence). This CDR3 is CASSLFTGGATGELFF. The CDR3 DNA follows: TGTGCCAGCAGTTTGTTCACAGGGGGCGCCACCGGGGAGCTGTTTTTT.

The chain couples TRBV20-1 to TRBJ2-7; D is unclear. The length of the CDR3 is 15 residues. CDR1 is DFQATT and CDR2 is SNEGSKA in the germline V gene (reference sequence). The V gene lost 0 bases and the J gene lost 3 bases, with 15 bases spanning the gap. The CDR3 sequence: CSARDNTDNFYEQYF. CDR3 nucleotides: TGCAGTGCTAGAGATAACACGGATAACTTCTACGAGCAGTACTTC.